This T cell receptor (beta chain) was sequenced in a study of T cell repertoires in cytomegalovirus infection. Study overall: Recently identified HLA-C-restricted CMV epitopes and well-studied HLA-B-restricted CMV epitopes were used by the study. Signatures in public TCR beta sequences pointed to both CMV infection and matching HLA type. General study points: What dominated the ex vivo response were HLA-C-restricted CMV-specific TCR beta clonotypes.

The CDR3 length is 16 residues. V shed 1 base and J 7 bases; nucleotides not matched to a gene: 9. A few counts support this clonotype. As yet, its antigen is unknown. TCRdb reprocessed the reads with MiXCR, giving one entry per CDR3 protein. This table has approximately 56,000 distinct CDR3 sequences, about 18% appearing once. The gene calls are TRBV12-3 or TRBV12-4 and TRBJ2-2, with 7 nucleotides matching TRBD1. This TCR derives from a human donor in good health (CMV status not recorded). Some clones in this sample may be carry-over from other donors' samples. The material was CD8+ T cells from cultured PBMCs, obtained from culture after CMV antigen stimulation. The CDR3 DNA follows: TGTGCCAGCAGTTTAGGCAAGACAGGGTGGAACGGGGAGCTGTTTTTT. Amino acid sequence: CASSLGKTGWNGELFF.